This T cell receptor (beta chain) was recovered during a study of blood T cell repertoires in COVID-19. Original handling: Amplification from reference gene primers served as the basis for estimated nucleated cell counts. TCRdb's copy holds only in-frame clones and misses some; the assay was immunoSEQ multiplex PCR. V and J calls and clone size come straight from that table; D and trimming were deduced from the DNA. The sample shows around 340,000 clones, about nine tenths of them seen only once. This clone was counted a few times. This TCR derives from a woman aged 25 to 39 who had been exposed to COVID-19. Specimen: PBMCs or T cells enriched from blood (not recorded which).

CDR3 protein: CASSTGEEREKLFF. CDR3 sequence (DNA): TGTGCCAGTAGCACCGGGGAGGAAAGGGAAAAACTGTTTTTT. The genes are TRBV19 and TRBJ1-4; no clear D gene. Trimming cost V 6 bases and J 8 bases, with 16 bases left between them. The CDR3 sequence is 14 residues long. The germline CDR1 and CDR2 sequences are LNHDA and SQIVND (reference sequence).